This T cell receptor (beta chain) was captured in a study of T cell repertoires in cytomegalovirus infection. Study details: CMV infection together with matching HLA type was indicated by public TCR beta signatures.

Findings and limits, study-wide: HLA-C-restricted TCR beta clonotypes specific for CMV led the ex vivo response.

This CDR3 contains 15 residues. Germline assignment: CDR1 ENHRY and CDR2 SYGVKD. With respect to this clonotype: Its antigen is as yet unknown. One end of the junction does not line up with germline, which may come from a read error.

MiXCR, applied by TCRdb to the reads, yields one record per CDR3 protein. The profile shows around 450,000 distinct CDR3 sequences, about 11% of them singletons. The clonotype comes from a human donor in good health (CMV status not recorded). Some clones in this sample may be carry-over from other donors' samples. The chain joins TRBV10-3 to TRBJ2-1; 11 nucleotides align to TRBD2. The sequenced sample was PBMCs. DNA for the CDR3: TGTGCCATCAGTGGGGTAGCGGGAGGGCTTAATGGGCAGTTCTTC. It translates to CAISGVAGGLNGQFF.